The present entry profiles one TCR beta chain with its context. Antigen specificity is unknown. The data were obtained in a study of vaccination effects on CD4 cells after COVID-19. Across the whole study: It was a median of 72 days after the second dose that post-vaccine samples were obtained.

The germline V gene has CDR1 SGHNT and CDR2 YYREEE (reference sequence). The germline V and J ends were trimmed by 1 base and 0 bases, with 11 bases remaining between them. CDR3 length: 15 amino acids. After expansion with viral peptide pools in the ViraFEST assay, antigen-specific CD4+ T cells were sequenced. It was after around 10 days of culture that CD4+ T cells were isolated. BNT162b2 vaccine or mRNA-1273 vaccine was given to participants in two doses. Libraries were prepared by immunoSEQ multiplex PCR; TCRdb keeps only in-frame clonotypes and omits some of them. The sample consists of tens of thousands of clones, more than 65% of them appearing once.

The chain recombines TRBV5-4 with TRBJ2-7; no definite D call. This clonotype was sampled from a human donor who received a COVID-19 vaccine. Sequences were derived from CD4+ T cells from PBMCs cultured with HCoV-NL63 spike peptides, sampled after COVID-19 vaccination. The CDR3 coding sequence is TGTGCCAGCAGCTTGTCGCAGGCAAGCTCCTACGAGCAGTACTTC. This sequence encodes CASSLSQASSYEQYF. The full variable domain, rest sourced from reference TRBV5-4 and TRBJ2-7, is ETGVTQSPTHLIKTRGQQVTLRCSSQSGHNTVSWYQQALGQGPQFIFQYYREEENGRGNFPPRFSGLQFPNYSSELNVNALELDDSALYLCASSLSQASSYEQYFGPGTRLTVT.